This entry lists 21 T cell receptor beta chains sequenced from one sample in a study of cytomegalovirus exposure and HLA in healthy donors. 60 Vbeta and 13 Jbeta primers were used in PCR. This table comes from immunoSEQ multiplex PCR, and its TCRdb copy is limited to in-frame clones, with some not included. The sample holds around 80,000 clones; around 84% are singletons and the top ten take almost 4.5%. Sequenced material: PBMCs. These receptors came from a man aged 35 to 55 in good health and CMV-seronegative.

The rearrangement uses TRBV15 and TRBJ2-7; D not certain. CDR3 size: 13 residues. The germline CDR1 and CDR2 sequences are LNHNV and YYDKDF (reference sequence). V lost 0 bases, J lost 9 bases, and 12 bases lay in between. The CDR3 coding sequence is TGTGCCACCAGCAGAGATCCGGGTGACGGGCAGTACTTC. Amino acids: CATSRDPGDGQYF. Looking up the rest from reference TRBV15 and TRBJ2-7 gives the full variable domain: DAMVIQNPRYQVTQFGKPVTLSCSQTLNHNVMYWYQQKSSQAPKLLFHYYDKDFNNEADTPDNFQSRRPNTSFCFLDIRSPGLGDTAMYLCATSRDPGDGQYFGPGTRLTVT.

This rearrangement joins TRBV7-2 to TRBJ2-5; D possibly corresponds to TRBD2 (6 bases). Germline loops: CDR1 SGHTA, CDR2 FQGNSA. Between the trimmed V and J ends, which lost 3 bases and 0 bases, there was a span of 11 bases. The CDR3 extends over 15 amino acids. The CDR3 nucleotides read TGTGCCAGCAGCTTCGGGACTTGGTACCAAGAGACCCAGTACTTC. Protein sequence: CASSFGTWYQETQYF.

The rearrangement links TRBV5-5 to TRBJ2-7, with a weak D call TRBD1 (6 bases). CDR1 and CDR2 from the germline V gene are SGHKS and YYEKEE (reference sequence). The CDR3 contains 14 residues. Between the trimmed V and J ends, which lost 2 bases and 5 bases, there was a span of 14 bases. As DNA, the CDR3 is TGTGCCAGCAGCTTCTTAACAGGGTCTAACGAGCAGTACTTC. This gives the protein CASSFLTGSNEQYF. The complete variable domain, with remaining parts taken from reference TRBV5-5 and TRBJ2-7, reads DAGVTQSPTHLIKTRGQQVTLRCSPISGHKSVSWYQQVLGQGPQFIFQYYEKEERGRGNFPDRFSARQFPNYSSELNVNALLLGDSALYLCASSFLTGSNEQYFGPGTRLTVT.

This chain connects TRBV7-9 to TRBJ1-2, with D uncertain. CDR1 SEHNR and CDR2 FQNEAQ come from the germline V gene (reference sequence). This CDR3 is built from 12 residues. The V gene lost 5 bases and the J gene lost 8 bases, with 12 bases spanning the gap. The CDR3 DNA reads TGTGCCAGCAGCCCGCCAGAGGGCGGCTACACCTTC. This codes for CASSPPEGGYTF.

This clone was observed a handful of times. DNA for the CDR3: TGTGCCAGCAGTGGTAGCGGGGGACTAATGAATGAGCAGTTCTTC. Amino acids: CASSGSGGLMNEQFF. The chain links TRBV27 to TRBJ2-1; 9 bases agree with TRBD2. Germline loops: CDR1 MNHEY, CDR2 SMNVEV (reference sequence). CDR3 length: 15 residues. V gave up 5 bases and J gave up 7 bases; unmatched junction bases: 9.

This clone was observed a few times. The chain employs TRBV5-6 and TRBJ1-5; maybe TRBD1 (5 bases). V was clipped by 2 bases and J by 2 bases, with 14 bases between them. The CDR3 is 16 amino acids. Germline loops: CDR1 SGHDT, CDR2 YYEEEE. CDR3 in amino acids: CASSLGTAGGNQPQHF. In nucleotides, the CDR3 is TGTGCCAGCAGCTTAGGGACGGCGGGAGGCAATCAGCCCCAGCATTTT. Based on the CDR3 plus reference TRBV5-6 and TRBJ1-5, the full variable domain is DAGVTQSPTHLIKTRGQQVTLRCSPKSGHDTVSWYQQALGQGPQFIFQYYEEEERQRGNFPDRFSGHQFPNYSSELNVNALLLGDSALYLCASSLGTAGGNQPQHFGDGTRLSIL.

This chain links TRBV4-2 with TRBJ1-1; TRBD1 aligns across 11 bases. V lost 4 bases, J lost 3 bases, and 7 bases stayed unmatched. Germline V gene lookup returns CDR1 LGHNA and CDR2 YNFKEQ. This CDR3 region has 16 residues. In nucleotides, the CDR3 is TGTGCCAGCAGCCCCGGACAGGGGGCTTTGGACACTGAAGCTTTCTTT. As protein: CASSPGQGALDTEAFF.

The CDR3 DNA sequence: TGTGCCTGGAAGGGGAGGGGACTAGGCCTAAATGAGCAGTTCTTC. It yields the protein CAWKGRGLGLNEQFF. The V gene is TRBV30, the J gene TRBJ2-1; the match to TRBD2 covers 8 bases. Germline V gives CDR1 GTSNPN, CDR2 SVGIG (reference sequence). Trimming removed 4 bases from V and 7 bases from J; junction bases left unmatched: 12. This CDR3 is built from 15 residues.

This chain connects TRBV5-4 to TRBJ2-2; TRBD1 matches at 9 bases. The CDR3 has 16 amino acids. V shed 3 bases, J shed 2 bases, and the junction held 5 bases outside the gene matches. The germline gives CDR1 SGHNT, CDR2 YYREEE (reference sequence). This chain's CDR3 is CASSSDRGSNTGELFF. CDR3 sequence (DNA): TGTGCCAGCAGCTCGGACAGGGGATCAAACACCGGGGAGCTGTTTTTT.

This chain joins TRBV10-3 and TRBJ2-7; D may be TRBD1 (6 bases). This CDR3 has 15 residues. Germline V lookup: CDR1 ENHRY, CDR2 SYGVKD. The V and J ends lost 7 bases and 5 bases respectively, with 21 bases between them. CDR3 bases: TGTGCCATCACGGAGATAATACAGGGTCGGAACGAGCAGTACTTC. Protein: CAITEIIQGRNEQYF.

The rearrangement uses TRBV27 and TRBJ1-1, with TRBD1 matching 7 bases. V shed 6 bases, J shed 3 bases, and the junction held 4 bases outside the gene matches. There are 13 residues in the CDR3. CDR1 and CDR2 from the germline V gene are MNHEY and SMNVEV (reference sequence). CDR3 sequence reads: CASRGGQDTEAFF. CDR3 sequence (DNA): TGTGCCAGCAGGGGTGGACAGGACACTGAAGCTTTCTTT.

The chain has TRBV7-2 and TRBJ1-3, with D possibly being TRBD1 (5 bases). CDR3 length: 16 amino acids. Trimming removed 5 bases at V and 3 bases at J, with 17 bases between. Germline CDR1 is SGHTA and CDR2 is FQGNSA. CDR3 in amino acids: CASSPGVGGLGNTIYF. CDR3 nucleotides: TGTGCCAGCAGCCCCGGCGTCGGGGGACTTGGAAACACCATATATTTT.

DNA of the CDR3: TGCGCCAGCAGCCAAGATGGCAGGGGATTTCGAAACATTCAGTACTTC. Protein: CASSQDGRGFRNIQYF. The chain is built from TRBV4-3 and TRBJ2-4, with D tentatively TRBD1 (6 bases). Per germline, CDR1 LGHNA and CDR2 YSLEER. The CDR3 loop spans 16 amino acids. Trimming removed 0 bases at V and 6 bases at J, with 15 bases between.

The chain employs TRBV18 and TRBJ2-4, with D hard to call. CDR3 length equals 15 residues. CDR1 and CDR2 from the germline V gene are KGHSH and LQKENI. V lost 0 bases and J 0 bases, leaving 6 bases between the germline ends. The CDR3 here is CASSPPYLAKNIQYF. In DNA form, the CDR3 reads TGTGCCAGCTCACCACCGTACTTAGCCAAAAACATTCAGTACTTC.

V gene TRBV27 combines with J gene TRBJ1-1; D call uncertain. Trimming cost V 1 base and J 1 base, with 7 bases left between them. The CDR3 contains 14 residues. Germline assignment: CDR1 MNHEY and CDR2 SMNVEV (reference sequence). As DNA, the CDR3 is TGTGCCAGCAGTTTATATTCAGGGAACACTGAAGCTTTCTTT. It is translated as CASSLYSGNTEAFF.

This clone was observed once. The rearrangement joins TRBV5-4 to TRBJ2-7; 7 nucleotides align to TRBD1. Germline V gene sequence: CDR1 SGHNT, CDR2 YYREEE (reference sequence). The ends lost 0 bases at V and 1 base at J; junction bases unmatched: 4. The CDR3 contains 15 residues. CDR3 DNA sequence: TGTGCCAGCAGCTTGGAACAGGGGCAATCCTACGAGCAGTACTTC. Amino acids: CASSLEQGQSYEQYF.

The chain employs TRBV14 and TRBJ2-1, with D uncertain. The CDR3 loop spans 14 amino acids. Germline V gene sequence: CDR1 SGHDN, CDR2 FVKESK. V was pared by 4 bases and J by 5 bases, with 12 bases between. The CDR3 nucleotides are TGTGCCAGCAGCCCCCTGTGGCTCCACAATGAGCAGTTCTTC. Residues: CASSPLWLHNEQFF.

The chain uses TRBV11-3 and TRBJ1-5; 7 bases map to TRBD1. This CDR3 has 16 amino acids. V lost 5 bases, J lost 1 base, and 8 bases stayed unmatched. CDR1 and CDR2 from the germline V gene are SGHNT and YENEEA. CDR3 nucleotide sequence: TGTGCCAGCAGCCCCCGACAGGGTAGGAGCAATCAGCCCCAGCATTTT. Its protein is CASSPRQGRSNQPQHF.

This CDR3 reads CASSWLAGVEQYF. In nucleotides, the CDR3 is TGTGCCAGTAGTTGGCTAGCGGGAGTCGAGCAGTACTTC. The V gene is TRBV19, the J gene TRBJ2-7, with 10 bases fitting TRBD2. This CDR3 is 13 amino acids long. Germline V gives CDR1 LNHDA, CDR2 SQIVND (reference sequence). J gave up 6 bases and V 5 bases, and 4 bases lay outside the gene matches.

The chain employs TRBV28 and TRBJ2-7; TRBD2 agrees at 7 bases. CDR1 is MDHEN, CDR2 SYDVKM, per germline. Losses at the gene ends were 6 bases for V and 3 bases for J; bases not matched to a gene: 5. This CDR3 has 13 amino acids. As DNA, the CDR3 is TGTGCCAGCAGCCCCGGGACTAACTACGAGCAGTACTTC. Amino acids: CASSPGTNYEQYF.

The V and J genes are TRBV5-6 and TRBJ2-4; a possible D gene is TRBD1 (6 bases). V lost 0 bases, J lost 9 bases, and 19 bases lay in between. Germline lookup yields CDR1 SGHDT and CDR2 YYEEEE. There are 16 residues in the CDR3. The CDR3 sequence is CASSLDGQTLATIQYF. For the CDR3, the DNA is TGTGCCAGCAGCTTGGACGGACAGACCTTGGCTACCATTCAGTACTTC. The full variable domain, rest sourced from reference TRBV5-6 and TRBJ2-4, is DAGVTQSPTHLIKTRGQQVTLRCSPKSGHDTVSWYQQALGQGPQFIFQYYEEEERQRGNFPDRFSGHQFPNYSSELNVNALLLGDSALYLCASSLDGQTLATIQYFGAGTRLSVL.